This record concerns one TCR beta chain sequence. Its antigen is undetermined. This entry comes from a study of cytomegalovirus exposure and HLA in healthy donors. General study points: Reported performance of the classifier showed diagnosis of cytomegalovirus status with high specificity and sensitivity. The finding came from a later analysis; first-cohort TCR clusters tended to co-occur in the roughly 120 validation repertoires. The study found most TCR sequences rare, yet found some public TCRs in many donors.

Data came from immunoSEQ multiplex PCR; TCRdb stores just in-frame clones and leaves some out. The data contain under 250,000 clones, around nine tenths of them seen just once; the ten biggest clones take up around 2.6%. The CDR3 totals 15 residues. Germline V CDR1 and CDR2: SGHRS, YFSETQ. After removal of 0 bases from V and 7 bases from J, the junction contained 8 bases not matched to a gene. Sample: PBMCs. The V and J genes are TRBV5-1 and TRBJ1-1; 8 bases are a match to TRBD1. The TCR comes from a man aged 18 to 30 in good health and CMV-seronegative. CDR3 in DNA: TGCGCCAGCAGCTTGGATTCTCAGGGGGCTGGTGAAGCTTTCTTT. This encodes CASSLDSQGAGEAFF.